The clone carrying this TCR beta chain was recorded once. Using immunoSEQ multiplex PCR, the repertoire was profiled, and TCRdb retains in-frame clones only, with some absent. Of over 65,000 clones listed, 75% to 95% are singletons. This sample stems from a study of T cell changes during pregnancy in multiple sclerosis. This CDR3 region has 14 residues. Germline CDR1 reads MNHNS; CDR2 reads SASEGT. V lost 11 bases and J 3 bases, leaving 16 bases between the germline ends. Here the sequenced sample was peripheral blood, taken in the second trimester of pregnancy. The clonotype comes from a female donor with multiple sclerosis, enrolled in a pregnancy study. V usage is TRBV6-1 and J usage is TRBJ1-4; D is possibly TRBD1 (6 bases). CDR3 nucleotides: TGTGCCGGGGGCGTTCTGGCGGCTAATGAAAAACTGTTTTTT. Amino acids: CAGGVLAANEKLFF.